These 12 T cell receptor beta chains came from one sample sequenced in a study of OX40 agonist ivuxolimab in advanced cancers. The data were produced by immunoSEQ multiplex PCR, yet TCRdb's version contains in-frame clones alone and is incomplete. The sample lists tens of thousands of clones, 70% to 90% seen once, with more than 3.5% in the top ten. The input for sequencing was CD4+ or CD8+ T cells sorted from blood, taken in a trial of the OX40 agonist ivuxolimab. Receptors were obtained from an adult with an advanced solid tumor such as melanoma, head and neck, liver or kidney cancer.

This clone was picked up one time. This chain uses TRBV4-1 with TRBJ2-2; D not resolved. CDR1 and CDR2 (germline): MGHRA, YSYEKL. This CDR3 has 16 amino acids. V was shortened by 5 bases and J by 0 bases, with 13 bases between the two germline ends. DNA for the CDR3: TGCGCCAGCAGCATTAGGGCGCTAGCGAACACCGGGGAGCTGTTTTTT. Translation: CASSIRALANTGELFF.

This clone was detected only a few times. The chain combines TRBV27 with TRBJ1-2; TRBD1 matches 7 bases. The length of the CDR3 is 13 residues. CDR1 MNHEY and CDR2 SMNVEV come from the germline V gene (reference sequence). The ends lost 4 bases at V and 4 bases at J; junction bases unmatched: 3. CDR3 region: CASSWGQSYGYTF. Here the CDR3 DNA reads TGTGCCAGCAGTTGGGGACAGAGCTATGGCTACACCTTC.

This clone has more than one count but fewer than ten. V gene TRBV5-8 combines with J gene TRBJ2-1, with 12 bases aligning to TRBD2. Germline CDR1 reads SGHTS; CDR2 reads YDEGEE. CDR3 length: 15 amino acids. Trimming at V came to 5 bases and at J to 4 bases, leaving 4 bases not matched to a gene. In DNA form, the CDR3 reads TGTGCCAGCAGTCCCGGGACTAGCGGGTACAATGAGCAGTTCTTC. As protein: CASSPGTSGYNEQFF.

This chain joins TRBV14 and TRBJ2-1, with TRBD1 matching 7 bases. Germline lookup yields CDR1 SGHDN and CDR2 FVKESK. The CDR3 extends over 17 amino acids. Trimming cost V 3 bases and J 0 bases; bases outside gene matches: 8. CDR3 nucleotide sequence: TGTGCCAGCAGCCACCAATTGGACAGGTACTCCTACAATGAGCAGTTCTTC. Encoded protein: CASSHQLDRYSYNEQFF.

This rearrangement joins TRBV7-6 to TRBJ2-1, with D unclear. Germline loops: CDR1 SGHVS, CDR2 FNYEAQ. Between the trimmed V and J ends, which lost 2 bases and 9 bases, there was a span of 14 bases. CDR3 length: 14 amino acids. The CDR3 loop reads CASSLSSGPGEQFF. CDR3 in DNA: TGTGCCAGCAGCTTATCTAGTGGGCCGGGTGAGCAGTTCTTC.

The chain recombines TRBV15 with TRBJ2-3, with D possibly called TRBD1 or TRBD2 (5 bases each). Trimming took off 5 bases at V and 6 bases at J, with 21 bases between the two ends. The germline V gene encodes CDR1 LNHNV and CDR2 YYDKDF (reference sequence). The CDR3 spans 16 residues. This CDR3 is CATSAHRGVRSDTQYF. For the CDR3, the DNA is TGTGCCACCAGCGCCCACCGAGGGGTGAGGTCGGATACGCAGTATTTT.

A few counts support this clone. The chain is built from TRBV19 and TRBJ2-2, with 9 nucleotides matching TRBD2. V lost 7 bases and J lost 2; bases outside the gene matches: 5. Germline V gives CDR1 LNHDA, CDR2 SQIVND (reference sequence). The CDR3 contains 15 residues. CDR3 sequence reads: CASNPGLANTGELFF. The CDR3 region has the DNA TGTGCCAGTAATCCGGGACTAGCTAACACCGGGGAGCTGTTTTTT.

This chain links TRBV2 with TRBJ1-2; D unclear. This CDR3 is built from 14 residues. V was clipped by 5 bases and J by 1 base, with 11 bases between them. Germline-derived CDR1 and CDR2 are SNHLY and FYNNEI. CDR3 region: CASSRQGFNYGYTF. CDR3 DNA: TGTGCCAGCAGTAGACAAGGGTTTAACTATGGCTACACCTTC.

The CDR3 DNA follows: TGCGCCAGCAGCCAAGTTACTAGCGGGAGATCAGATACGCAGTATTTT. Translating it yields CASSQVTSGRSDTQYF. The chain carries TRBV4-3 and TRBJ2-3; the match to TRBD2 covers 11 bases. The length of the CDR3 is 16 residues. V lost 1 base to trimming and J lost 4 bases; unmatched junction nucleotides: 4. The germline CDR1 and CDR2 sequences are LGHNA and YSLEER.

The chain has TRBV5-8 and TRBJ2-5; the match to TRBD2 covers 9 bases. The CDR3 extends over 16 amino acids. The junction had 7 bases not matched to a gene; V was cut back by 0 bases and J by 4 bases. The germline V gene has CDR1 SGHTS and CDR2 YDEGEE. Here the CDR3 DNA reads TGTGCCAGCAGCTTGGGCGGGGGGGAAGGAGGAGAGACCCAGTACTTC. Translation: CASSLGGGEGGETQYF.

The chain carries TRBV2 and TRBJ2-5; 7 bases map to TRBD1. Germline CDR1 and CDR2: SNHLY and FYNNEI. The CDR3 consists of 15 residues. J lost 5 bases, V lost 3 bases, and 9 bases had no gene match. CDR3 residues: CASSDPGGRGETQYF. CDR3 DNA sequence: TGTGCCAGCAGTGATCCCGGTGGCAGGGGGGAGACCCAGTACTTC.

The chain combines TRBV10-2 with TRBJ2-7; 10 nucleotides agree with TRBD1. Unmatched junction bases numbered 5, after V lost 6 bases and J lost 6 bases. Germline values: CDR1 WSHSY, CDR2 SAAADI. This CDR3 is 13 amino acids long. CDR3 in DNA: TGCGCCAGCAGAGACAGGGGGCGGTCCGAGCAGTACTTC. Translated, it gives CASRDRGRSEQYF.